The following is a TCR beta chain sequence with its context. Its recognized antigen is unknown. No base qualities exist here, and no much larger clone lies one base off it. The immunoSEQ Assay, a bias-controlled multiplex PCR, was used to amplify TCRbeta CDR3 regions from genomic DNA. The source study handled its data this way. The number of nucleated cells in each sample was estimated from the amplification of reference gene primers within the assay. Sequence reads were collapsed and filtered to measure the absolute abundance of every unique TCRbeta CDR3 rearrangement. For each sample, productive Simpson clonality was calculated as the square root of Simpson's diversity index over productive rearrangements. This is the immuneACCESS table as TCRdb keeps it, with only in-frame sequences that have V and J called. A part of the clones is gone; compared with another copy, unresolved V genes explain less than half, and the rest is unexplained. V, J and clone size reflect that table, while D and trimming were determined from the DNA. For this sample there are 300,000 or so clones; around 86% appear just once. The ten largest clones take up approximately 4.4% of the sample.

This record belongs to a study of blood T cell repertoires in COVID-19 (dated by TCRdb to 2018 to 2021). Looking at the study overall: Samples from collaborators originated in the United States, Italy and Spain and spanned both the acute and convalescent phases of COVID-19. The samples were drawn from two sources: the first 160 participants of the ongoing ImmuneRACE study, and about 1,300 subjects contributed by 6 global collaborators. Sample metadata almost always included a de-identified subject ID, COVID-19 status, age in years and sex. The repertoires were released in a freely available public database intended as a resource for research on the immune response to SARS-CoV-2. The material from the prospective study consisted of cDNA or gDNA derived from T cells, B-cell-depleted T cells, or PBMCs. The dataset comprised deeply sampled blood TCRbeta repertoires from subjects exposed to, actively infected with, or recovered from COVID-19. Where HLA class I and class II types were available, the types were taken from metadata supplied by the sample provider, not from assay-based typing. Results the study describes overall, beyond this receptor: Clinical and demographic metadata were provided uncurated, with the amount varying by source and participant.

V is trimmed back by 4 bases and J by 5 bases, and the junction contains 6 bases that no gene match accounts for. Measured from the cysteine to the phenylalanine, the CDR3 is 15 residues long. Only the CDR3 portion is preserved as DNA: 45 bases, with reading frame beginning at the first base. CDR1 LNHDA and CDR2 SQIVND were looked up in the germline V gene (reference sequence). Participants in the prospective study were aged roughly 18 to 95 years, lived in 20 to 30 United States geographic areas, and enrolled through a virtual design. To assign participants to cohorts, the prospective study relied on clinical history that participants themselves reported in a screening survey and a study questionnaire. Each participant in the prospective study had whole blood, serum and a nasopharyngeal or oropharyngeal swab collected by mobile phlebotomists. Additional blood draws and questionnaires over a 2-month period could optionally be provided by prospective study participants. Before DNA extraction, blood samples from the prospective study were shipped at room temperature or frozen.

The TCR comes from a woman in her thirties or forties with acute COVID-19. The V and J segments used are TRBV19 and TRBJ2-1, with 9 bases aligning to TRBD2. Input material: PBMCs or T cells enriched from blood (not recorded which). The CDR3 has the sequence CASSRPSGDHNEQFF. The DNA sequence is given as TGTGCCAGTAGTAGGCCTAGCGGGGATCACAATGAGCAGTTCTTC.